The 29 T cell receptor beta chains below come from one sample, sequenced in a study of CD4 and CD8 cells across lung adenocarcinoma regions. MiXCR was run by TCRdb on the PCR reads, yielding one entry per CDR3 protein. The sample yields nearly 9,500 distinct CDR3 sequences, about half seen once. The sample was CD8+ T cells from the margin of a lung tumor. These receptors all stem from a female donor with lung adenocarcinoma. The CD4 and CD8 labels of this study may be unreliable.

The chain combines TRBV6-1 with TRBJ2-5; possibly TRBD1 for D (5 bases). The closer fit of TRBJ2-7 to the DNA end suggests the J call may be wrong. This CDR3 comprises 15 residues. Germline assignment: CDR1 MNHNS and CDR2 SASEGT. The CDR3 protein is CASSEGPTGHDEQYF. In DNA, the CDR3 is TGTGCCAGCAGTGAAGGACCCACCGGACACGACGAGCAGTACTTC.

In regard to this clonotype: Compared with germline, one end of the junction differs, possibly owing to a read error. The chain recombines TRBV7-2 with TRBJ2-2; 14 bases match TRBD2. Germline V gene sequence: CDR1 SGHTA, CDR2 FQGNSA. The CDR3 spans 15 residues. CDR3 nucleotides: TGTGCCCGCGGGGGACTAGCGGGGGTCACCGGTAAGCTGTATTTT. This encodes CARGGLAGVTGKLYF.

This clonotype is classed as medium-sized. J is TRBJ2-2 and V is TRBV6-5; D is possibly TRBD1 (6 bases). Looked up from germline, CDR1 is MNHEY and CDR2 is SVGAGI. This CDR3 is 17 amino acids long. Trimming removed 4 bases from V and 2 bases from J, with 17 bases in between. In nucleotides, the CDR3 is TGTGCCAGCAGTTCTCCATCAGGGGCCCTAAACACCGGGGAGCTGTTTTTT. It is translated as CASSSPSGALNTGELFF.

The chain joins TRBV10-3 to TRBJ2-1, with D possibly being TRBD2 (6 bases). The DNA end favors TRBJ2-4, so the J call may be wrong. Germline values: CDR1 ENHRY, CDR2 SYGVKD. This CDR3 has 14 residues. Here the CDR3 reads CAGIGPGDQETQYF. The CDR3 bases are TGTGCGGGCATCGGCCCGGGAGACCAAGAGACTCAGTACTTC.

This clonotype occurred many times. The chain joins TRBV11-2 to TRBJ2-3, with 7 bases identical to TRBD1. Trimming at V came to 3 bases and at J to 0 bases, leaving 0 bases not matched to a gene. The CDR3 extends over 14 amino acids. In germline, CDR1 is SGHAT, CDR2 FQNNGV. The DNA for the CDR3 is TGTGCCAGCAGCTTGGACAGGAGCACAGATACGCAGTATTTT. Its translation: CASSLDRSTDTQYF.

This clonotype was counted a single time. V gene TRBV12-5 combines with J gene TRBJ2-2; 13 bases line up with TRBD2. Trimming at V came to 6 bases and at J to 4 bases, leaving 11 bases not matched to a gene. Germline V gives CDR1 LGHNT, CDR2 FRNRAP. This CDR3 region has 18 residues. The CDR3: CASGSNGLAGAATGELFF. As DNA, the CDR3 is TGTGCTAGTGGATCCAACGGACTAGCGGGAGCGGCCACCGGGGAGCTGTTTTTT.

V and J are TRBV6-1 and TRBJ2-1; 9 bases match TRBD1. The J call is in doubt because the DNA end fits TRBJ2-7 better. Germline CDR1 is MNHNS and CDR2 is SASEGT. The CDR3 spans 14 residues. CDR3: CASSDGTGRGEQYF. In DNA form, the CDR3 reads TGTGCCAGCAGTGACGGGACAGGGCGGGGCGAGCAGTACTTC.

This clonotype was detected only once. The V call is TRBV30, the J call TRBJ1-2, with a weak D call TRBD1 (5 bases). Deletions cut 0 bases from V and 5 bases from J, with 22 bases between. Looked up from germline, CDR1 is GTSNPN and CDR2 is SVGIG (reference sequence). The CDR3 loop spans 17 amino acids. CDR3 DNA sequence: TGTGCCTGGAGTGTACCAATTTGGCAGGAGGGGTCGTATGGCTACACCTTC. Translation gives CAWSVPIWQEGSYGYTF.

Concerning this clonotype: One end of the junction does not line up with germline, which may come from a read error. J is TRBJ2-5 and V is TRBV10-3; 8 positions match TRBD2. This CDR3 spans 15 amino acids. Germline values: CDR1 ENHRY, CDR2 SYGVKD. The CDR3 sequence: CGGGRGSGNQDTQYF. The CDR3 region has the DNA TGTGGCGGGGGGCGCGGTAGCGGAAACCAAGACACCCAGTACTTC.

In the case of this clonotype: The junction does not match germline at one end; this may be a read error. The rearrangement joins TRBV27 to TRBJ2-3; 8 nucleotides agree with TRBD2. In germline, CDR1 is MNHEY, CDR2 SMNVEV (reference sequence). The CDR3 loop spans 16 amino acids. CDR3 bases: TGTGCCAGCAGCCTGGCGGTGGCGGGAGGAAAAGACACGCAGTATTTC. Protein product: CASSLAVAGGKDTQYF.

This clonotype appeared once. This chain connects TRBV10-3 to TRBJ2-3; 8 positions agree with TRBD1. Germline values: CDR1 ENHRY, CDR2 SYGVKD. There are 15 residues in the CDR3. The ends lost 9 bases at V and 10 bases at J; junction bases unmatched: 18. CDR3 in DNA: TGTGCCATGGGCCGCTGGACAGGGAGCACCGAGGCGCAGTATTTT. Translated: CAMGRWTGSTEAQYF.

V is TRBV5-8 and J is TRBJ2-3; D perhaps matches TRBD1 (6 bases). The CDR3 extends over 16 amino acids. V lost 2 bases, J lost 0 bases, and 13 bases lay in between. Germline V gives CDR1 SGHTS, CDR2 YDEGEE. This CDR3 is CASSFSSGASTDTQYF. CDR3 DNA sequence: TGTGCCAGCAGCTTCTCATCAGGGGCTAGCACAGATACGCAGTATTTT.

This clonotype was observed a handful of times. Since a much larger clone is just one base distant, this may be a read error. This chain links TRBV6-5 with TRBJ2-1; D unclear. V lost 6 bases to trimming and J lost 13 bases, with 19 bases between them. The germline CDR1 and CDR2 sequences are MNHEY and SVGAGI. The CDR3 spans 13 residues. The CDR3 loop is CASSIIRVETQFF. CDR3 nucleotides: TGTGCCAGCAGCATTATACGAGTAGAGACCCAGTTCTTC.

This clonotype was detected many times. The chain couples TRBV11-1 to TRBJ2-5; D may be TRBD1 or TRBD2 (5 bases each). V lost 6 bases and J 7 bases, leaving 9 bases between the germline ends. Germline CDR1 reads SGHAT; CDR2 reads FQDESV (reference sequence). The CDR3 spans 11 residues. The CDR3 spells CASSLGVTQYF. Here the CDR3 DNA reads TGTGCCAGCAGTTTGGGGGTGACCCAGTACTTC.

With regard to this clonotype: At one boundary the junction diverges from the germline segment, which might be a read error. The V gene is TRBV27, the J gene TRBJ2-4, with TRBD1 as a possible D gene (6 bases). CDR1 is MNHEY and CDR2 is SMNVEV in the germline V gene (reference sequence). This CDR3 comprises 15 residues. As DNA, the CDR3 is TGTGCCAGCGGGCAGGGGCTGGGAGTCAAAGACATTCAGTACTTC. It is translated as CASGQGLGVKDIQYF.

This clonotype was counted at least ten times. The chain employs TRBV6-1 and TRBJ1-1; 8 bases match TRBD1. V dropped 6 bases and J dropped 1; count of bases not matched to a gene: 1. The length of the CDR3 is 13 residues. Germline V lookup: CDR1 MNHNS, CDR2 SASEGT. The CDR3 coding sequence is TGTGCCAGCAGGGGGACAGGGAACACTGAAGCTTTCTTT. Translated: CASRGTGNTEAFF.

The rearrangement uses TRBV7-6 and TRBJ2-7; D might be TRBD1 or TRBD2, each matching 5 bases. This CDR3 region has 14 residues. Trimming left V 5 bases short and J 2 bases short, with 13 bases between. The germline gives CDR1 SGHVS, CDR2 FNYEAQ. This CDR3 reads CASSGSPGPYEQYF. The CDR3 nucleotides read TGTGCCAGCAGCGGAAGTCCGGGGCCCTACGAGCAGTACTTC.

This chain links TRBV27 with TRBJ2-1; unclear D gene. V was trimmed by 3 bases and J by 7 bases, leaving 4 bases between them. CDR1 and CDR2 (germline): MNHEY, SMNVEV (reference sequence). This CDR3 is 11 amino acids long. This chain's CDR3 is CASSLKNEQFF. The CDR3 DNA is TGTGCCAGCAGTTTGAAGAATGAGCAGTTCTTC.

For this clonotype: The germline gene is not matched at one end of the junction; a read error may be the cause. The chain combines TRBV6-1 with TRBJ2-1, with 8 bases identical to TRBD1. The closer fit of TRBJ2-4 to the DNA end suggests the J call may be wrong. CDR1 and CDR2 from the germline V gene are MNHNS and SASEGT. The length of the CDR3 is 14 residues. DNA for the CDR3: TGTGCGAGCAAGGGGCCGGGACAGGAAGAGATTCAGTACTTC. Amino acids: CASKGPGQEEIQYF.

Concerning this clonotype itself: One junction end does not reproduce the germline sequence, and a read error may be involved. V usage is TRBV6-1 and J usage is TRBJ2-3; 14 bases line up with TRBD2. The germline CDR1 and CDR2 sequences are MNHNS and SASEGT. The CDR3 is 16 residues long. CDR3 in amino acids: CASIRGTSGSTDTQFF. The CDR3 bases are TGTGCCAGCATCCGCGGGACTAGCGGGAGCACAGATACGCAGTTTTTT.

This clonotype is medium-sized. The chain uses TRBV7-2 and TRBJ2-1; no definite D call. Germline V CDR1 and CDR2: SGHTA, FQGNSA. The CDR3 has 15 residues. V gave up 5 bases and J gave up 6 bases, with 17 bases separating them. CDR3 protein: CASSPLPASFNEQFF. CDR3 coding DNA: TGTGCCAGCAGCCCCCTGCCGGCTAGTTTCAATGAGCAGTTCTTC.

This clonotype has a single count. The chain carries TRBV6-1 and TRBJ2-1, with 9 bases aligning to TRBD1. Trimming cost V 3 bases and J 6 bases; bases outside gene matches: 6. Per germline, CDR1 MNHNS and CDR2 SASEGT. The CDR3 spans 15 residues. DNA for the CDR3: TGTGCCAGCAGTGAGGGGACAGGGAGGTTCAATGAGCAGTTCTTC. Its protein product is CASSEGTGRFNEQFF.

This clonotype was detected once. The chain is built from TRBV7-2 and TRBJ2-5, with TRBD2 identical over 7 bases. The CDR3 is 15 residues long. Per the germline V gene, CDR1 is SGHTA and CDR2 is FQGNSA. V lost 2 bases to trimming and J lost 7 bases; unmatched junction nucleotides: 10. In nucleotides, the CDR3 is TGTGCCAGCAGCTTATCCCTGGACTGGGGGGGGACCCAGTACTTC. Its protein is CASSLSLDWGGTQYF.

This clonotype is judged medium-sized. V gene TRBV6-1 combines with J gene TRBJ2-1; D is possibly TRBD2 (6 bases). Germline values: CDR1 MNHNS, CDR2 SASEGT. CDR3 length equals 15 residues. Trimming left V 3 bases short and J 3 bases short, with 12 bases between. Here the CDR3 DNA reads TGTGCCAGCAGTGATAGGGGTAGCGGCTACAATGAGCAGTTCTTC. Protein sequence: CASSDRGSGYNEQFF.

This clonotype has only a few counts. The V and J genes are TRBV7-2 and TRBJ1-2; the D gene is possibly TRBD1 (5 bases). The CDR3 spans 14 residues. Germline values: CDR1 SGHTA, CDR2 FQGNSA. The germline V and J ends were trimmed by 5 bases and 8 bases, with 18 bases remaining between them. CDR3 amino acids: CASSLTQGIGGYTF. In DNA, the CDR3 is TGTGCCAGCAGCCTCACCCAGGGTATCGGGGGCTACACCTTC.

The CDR3 region has the DNA TGTGCCAGCAGTTCCCCGCTTGTCGGCACCTCCAAAGATACGCAGTATTTT. Protein product: CASSSPLVGTSKDTQYF. The rearrangement joins TRBV27 to TRBJ2-3; D gene ambiguous. The CDR3 extends over 17 amino acids. Germline-derived CDR1 and CDR2 are MNHEY and SMNVEV (reference sequence). V was shortened by 4 bases and J by 5 bases, with 22 bases between the two germline ends.

V usage is TRBV27 and J usage is TRBJ2-1; possibly TRBD2 for D (5 bases). Gene TRBJ2-3 matches the end of the DNA better, so the J call may be wrong. The germline gives CDR1 MNHEY, CDR2 SMNVEV (reference sequence). This CDR3 has 16 amino acids. CDR3 nucleotide sequence: TGTGCCAGCAGGGGTCCGGAGGCTGGGAGCACATATAAGCAGTATTTT. Amino acids: CASRGPEAGSTYKQYF.

This clonotype is medium-sized in the sample. The chain links TRBV6-1 to TRBJ2-1; maybe TRBD2 (5 bases). Germline CDR1 reads MNHNS; CDR2 reads SASEGT. CDR3 size: 14 residues. Between the trimmed V and J ends, which lost 10 bases and 6 bases, there was a span of 19 bases. CDR3 region: CATAGMADRNEQFF. Written as DNA, the CDR3 is TGTGCCACCGCGGGCATGGCTGATCGCAATGAGCAGTTCTTC.

This clonotype was seen once. At one end, the junction sequence differs from germline, possibly due to a read error. The chain is built from TRBV6-1 and TRBJ2-3; D is ambiguous. CDR1 is MNHNS and CDR2 is SASEGT in the germline V gene. CDR3 length: 15 residues. In DNA form, the CDR3 reads TGTGCCCGCGACTCGGCGCTATCAGCCACAGATACGCAGTATTTC. Residues: CARDSALSATDTQYF.